What follows describes a single T cell receptor (beta chain). The antigen is unknown. The data stem from a study of cytomegalovirus exposure and HLA in healthy donors. The study, taken as a whole, reports: Among TCR beta chains of equal frequency, HLA-associated ones were more clonally expanded in a later analysis. TCR beta chains numbering more than 150 were designated cytomegalovirus-associated.

PCR used 60 Vbeta primers and 13 Jbeta primers. Data came from immunoSEQ multiplex PCR; TCRdb stores just in-frame clones and leaves some out. This sample has 120,000 or so clones, with 60% to 80% found just once. Sequencing was done on a sample of PBMCs. The receptor comes from a man aged 30 to 45 in good health and CMV-seronegative.

Written as DNA, the CDR3 is TGTGCCAGCGCACGGAGGCGGGGGGGTAGCTCCTACAATGAGCAGTTCTTC. This sequence encodes CASARRRGGSSYNEQFF. V and J are TRBV25-1 and TRBJ2-1; 9 bases are shared with TRBD2. The V and J ends lost 8 bases and 0 bases, in that order; junction bases with no gene match: 11. Looked up from germline, CDR1 is MGHDK and CDR2 is SYGVNS. This CDR3 spans 17 amino acids.